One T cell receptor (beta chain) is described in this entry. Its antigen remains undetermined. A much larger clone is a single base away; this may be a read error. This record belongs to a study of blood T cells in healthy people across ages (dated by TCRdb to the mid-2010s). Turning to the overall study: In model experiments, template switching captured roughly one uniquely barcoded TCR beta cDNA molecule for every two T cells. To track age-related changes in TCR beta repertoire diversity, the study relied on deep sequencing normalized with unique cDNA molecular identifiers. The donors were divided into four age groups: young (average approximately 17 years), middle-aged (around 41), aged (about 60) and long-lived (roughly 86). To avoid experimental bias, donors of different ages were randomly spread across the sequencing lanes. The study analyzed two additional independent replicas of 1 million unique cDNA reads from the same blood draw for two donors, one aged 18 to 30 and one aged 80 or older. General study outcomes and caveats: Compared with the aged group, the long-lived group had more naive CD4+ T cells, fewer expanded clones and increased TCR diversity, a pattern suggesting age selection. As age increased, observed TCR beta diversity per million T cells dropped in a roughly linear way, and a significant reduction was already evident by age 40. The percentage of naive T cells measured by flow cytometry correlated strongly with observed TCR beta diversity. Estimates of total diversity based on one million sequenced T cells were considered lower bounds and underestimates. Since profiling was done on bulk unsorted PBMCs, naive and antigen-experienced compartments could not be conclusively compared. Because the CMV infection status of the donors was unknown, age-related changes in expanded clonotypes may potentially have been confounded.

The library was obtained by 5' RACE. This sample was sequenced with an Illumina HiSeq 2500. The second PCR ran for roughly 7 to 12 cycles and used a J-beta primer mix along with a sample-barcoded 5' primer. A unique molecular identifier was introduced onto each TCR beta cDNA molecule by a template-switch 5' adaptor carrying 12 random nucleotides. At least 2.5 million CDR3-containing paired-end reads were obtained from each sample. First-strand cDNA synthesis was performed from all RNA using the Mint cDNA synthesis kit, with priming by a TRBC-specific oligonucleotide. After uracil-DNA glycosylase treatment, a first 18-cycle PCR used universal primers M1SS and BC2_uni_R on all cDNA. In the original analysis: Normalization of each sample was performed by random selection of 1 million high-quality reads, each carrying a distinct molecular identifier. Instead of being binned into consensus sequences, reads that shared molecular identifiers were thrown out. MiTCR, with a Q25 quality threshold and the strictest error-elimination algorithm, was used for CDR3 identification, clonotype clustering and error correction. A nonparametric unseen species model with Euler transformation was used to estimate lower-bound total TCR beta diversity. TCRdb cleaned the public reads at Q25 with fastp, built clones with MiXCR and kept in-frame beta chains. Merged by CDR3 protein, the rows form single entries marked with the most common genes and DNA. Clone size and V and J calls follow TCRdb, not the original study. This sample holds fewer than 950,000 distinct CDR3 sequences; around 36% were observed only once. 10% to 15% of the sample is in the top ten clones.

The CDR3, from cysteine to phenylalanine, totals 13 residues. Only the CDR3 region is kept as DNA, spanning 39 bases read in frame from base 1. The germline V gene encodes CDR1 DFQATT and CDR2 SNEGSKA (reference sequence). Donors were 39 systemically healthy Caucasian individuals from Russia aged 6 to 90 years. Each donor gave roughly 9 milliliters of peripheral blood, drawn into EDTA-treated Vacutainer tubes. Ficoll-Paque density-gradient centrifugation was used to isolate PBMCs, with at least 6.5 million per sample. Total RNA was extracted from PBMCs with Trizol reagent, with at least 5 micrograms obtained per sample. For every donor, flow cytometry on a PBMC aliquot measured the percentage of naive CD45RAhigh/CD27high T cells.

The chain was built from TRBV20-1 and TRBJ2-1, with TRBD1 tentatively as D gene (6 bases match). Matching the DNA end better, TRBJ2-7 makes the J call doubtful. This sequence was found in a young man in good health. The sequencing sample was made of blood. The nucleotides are TGCAGTGCTAGTCAGGGGTTTTACAATGAGCAGTACTTC. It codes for CSASQGFYNEQYF.